Each of the 27 T cell receptor beta chains below was sequenced from the same sample in a study of identical twins. TCRdb called the 5' RACE reads again in MiXCR, with one record for every CDR3 protein. The table includes some 190,000 distinct CDR3 sequences, approximately 15% detected once. A further study also used this sample, focusing on T cells expressing NK-cell markers.

The sample taken for sequencing was CD8+ T cells sorted from blood. The receptors derive from a woman between 18 and 29 years old in good health.

This clonotype was counted a few times. The genes are TRBV5-4 and TRBJ2-7; D call uncertain. Trimming stripped 5 bases from V and 6 bases from J, with 12 bases between. The germline V gene has CDR1 SGHNT and CDR2 YYREEE (reference sequence). The CDR3 consists of 12 residues. DNA for the CDR3: TGTGCCAGCAGTCTTGGTTTAGCCGAGCAGTACTTC. Translating gives CASSLGLAEQYF.

The chain carries TRBV2 and TRBJ2-1; 13 positions match TRBD2. V shed 3 bases and J 5 bases; nucleotides not matched to a gene: 10. CDR1 and CDR2 from the germline V gene are SNHLY and FYNNEI. This CDR3 is 18 amino acids long. This chain's CDR3 is CASSDRLAGGGSNNEQFF. The CDR3 region has the DNA TGTGCCAGCAGTGATCGACTAGCGGGAGGAGGAAGTAACAATGAGCAGTTCTTC.

V gene TRBV29-1 combines with J gene TRBJ1-2; no clear D gene. Deletions cut 0 bases from V and 4 bases from J, with 6 bases between. Germline values: CDR1 SQVTM, CDR2 ANQGSEA. The CDR3 totals 12 residues. This chain's CDR3 is CSVEDSSYGYTF. CDR3 in DNA: TGCAGCGTTGAAGACAGCTCCTATGGCTACACCTTC. Looking up the rest from reference TRBV29-1 and TRBJ1-2 gives the full variable domain: SAVISQKPSRDICQRGTSLTIQCQVDSQVTMMFWYRQQPGQSLTLIATANQGSEATYESGFVIDKFPISRPNLTFSTLTVSNMSPEDSSIYLCSVEDSSYGYTFGSGTRLTVV.

The chain employs TRBV20-1 and TRBJ2-3; 14 positions agree with TRBD2. Germline V gene sequence: CDR1 DFQATT, CDR2 SNEGSKA (reference sequence). Trimming removed 3 bases from V and 5 bases from J; junction bases left unmatched: 10. This CDR3 comprises 17 residues. The DNA of the CDR3 is TGCAGTGCTAGTAGACCTTGGACTAGCGGGGGGCAAGATACGCAGTATTTT. It yields the protein CSASRPWTSGGQDTQYF.

This clonotype was recorded a few times. The genes are TRBV11-2 and TRBJ2-1; 10 bases map to TRBD2. Germline assignment: CDR1 SGHAT and CDR2 FQNNGV. Trimming at V came to 5 bases and at J to 5 bases, leaving 12 bases not matched to a gene. This CDR3 spans 17 amino acids. The CDR3 loop reads CASSQIIAGGPDNEQFF. CDR3 nucleotides: TGTGCCAGCAGCCAAATAATAGCGGGGGGCCCCGACAATGAGCAGTTCTTC.

The chain joins TRBV4-1 to TRBJ2-3, with a tentative D call TRBD2 (5 bases). This CDR3 region has 15 residues. Deletions cut 3 bases from V and 3 bases from J, with 13 bases between. The germline V gene encodes CDR1 MGHRA and CDR2 YSYEKL. CDR3 protein: CASSQVLGATDTQYF. For the CDR3, the DNA is TGCGCCAGCAGCCAGGTTTTGGGAGCAACAGATACGCAGTATTTT.

This clonotype was observed a handful of times. This rearrangement joins TRBV7-8 to TRBJ2-5, with 9 bases fitting TRBD2. CDR1 is SGHVS, CDR2 FQNEAQ, per germline. Trimming took 1 base from V and 11 from J; bases not matched to a gene: 5. CDR3 length equals 13 residues. CDR3: CASSLEGGGAQYF. The CDR3 nucleotides read TGTGCCAGCAGCTTAGAAGGCGGGGGGGCACAGTACTTC.

This clonotype was recorded many times. The chain carries TRBV10-2 and TRBJ2-2; TRBD1 might be the D (7 bases). The CDR3 runs 16 residues. The V and J ends lost 6 bases and 1 base respectively, with 15 bases between them. CDR1 is WSHSY, CDR2 SAAADI, per germline. The CDR3 protein is CASRAQGRGNTGELFF. DNA of the CDR3: TGCGCCAGCAGGGCACAGGGGCGGGGGAACACCGGGGAGCTGTTTTTT.

This chain joins TRBV20-1 and TRBJ2-7; 11 nucleotides agree with TRBD1. The CDR3 is made up of 13 amino acids. The junction had 7 bases not matched to a gene; V was cut back by 5 bases and J by 7 bases. Germline values: CDR1 DFQATT, CDR2 SNEGSKA (reference sequence). The CDR3 nucleotides read TGCAGTGCTGGGACAGGGGGGGCGGGTGAGCAGTACTTC. It is translated as CSAGTGGAGEQYF.

The chain couples TRBV20-1 to TRBJ2-2; the D gene is possibly TRBD1 (5 bases). This CDR3 comprises 15 residues. V shed 0 bases and J shed 2 bases, with 10 bases lying between them. Germline V gene sequence: CDR1 DFQATT, CDR2 SNEGSKA (reference sequence). CDR3 nucleotides: TGCAGTGCTAGAGATCAAGGGGCCAACACCGGGGAGCTGTTTTTT. Protein product: CSARDQGANTGELFF.

This clonotype has only a few counts. The gene calls are TRBV3-1 and TRBJ2-1; 11 nucleotides line up with TRBD2. The V and J ends lost 4 bases and 10 bases, in that order; junction bases with no gene match: 9. CDR1 is LGHDT, CDR2 YNNKEL, per germline (reference sequence). The CDR3 contains 15 residues. The CDR3 DNA is TGTGCCAGCAGCCTGACTAGCGGGGTGCCTTGGGAGCAGTTCTTC. Residues: CASSLTSGVPWEQFF.

This chain uses TRBV2 with TRBJ2-4; the D is unclear. The length of the CDR3 is 14 residues. Deletions cut 10 bases from V and 1 base from J, with 14 bases between. Germline CDR1 and CDR2: SNHLY and FYNNEI. CDR3 amino acids: CAIHPGDAKNIQYF. The CDR3, as DNA: TGTGCCATCCACCCAGGAGACGCCAAAAACATTCAGTACTTC.

This rearrangement joins TRBV6-1 to TRBJ2-7; TRBD1 aligns across 11 bases. CDR3 length: 14 amino acids. With V trimmed by 7 bases and J by 6 bases, 8 bases remained unmatched. CDR1 MNHNS and CDR2 SASEGT come from the germline V gene. CDR3: CASTPGTGGGEQYF. Written as DNA, the CDR3 is TGTGCCAGCACGCCGGGGACAGGGGGTGGCGAGCAGTACTTC.

The chain recombines TRBV5-1 with TRBJ2-7; TRBD1 matches 7 bases. The CDR3 runs 15 residues. After removal of 4 bases from V and 5 bases from J, the junction contained 12 bases not matched to a gene. Per germline, CDR1 SGHRS and CDR2 YFSETQ. This CDR3 reads CASSRRQGESHEQYF. The CDR3 coding sequence is TGCGCCAGCAGCAGAAGACAGGGAGAGTCCCACGAGCAGTACTTC.

This chain uses TRBV29-1 with TRBJ2-1, with 8 bases lining up with TRBD2. This CDR3 has 14 residues. V lost 5 bases and J lost 7; bases outside the gene matches: 10. Germline V lookup: CDR1 SQVTM, CDR2 ANQGSEA. The CDR3 sequence: CSVFREGLRNEQFF. In DNA form, the CDR3 reads TGCAGCGTTTTCCGGGAGGGCCTGAGAAATGAGCAGTTCTTC.

This clonotype was counted many times. The chain joins TRBV20-1 to TRBJ1-6, with unresolved D. CDR1 and CDR2 from the germline V gene are DFQATT and SNEGSKA (reference sequence). CDR3 length: 16 residues. V lost 0 bases, J lost 7 bases, and 16 bases lay in between. CDR3 amino acids: CSARDRGRIINSPLHF. In DNA form, the CDR3 reads TGCAGTGCTAGAGATCGAGGGAGGATCATCAATTCACCCCTCCACTTT.

This clonotype was counted only a few times. This chain links TRBV6-4 with TRBJ2-1; D is perhaps TRBD1 or TRBD2 (5 bases each). CDR1 and CDR2 (germline): MRHNA, SNTAGT. This CDR3 is 16 amino acids long. With 4 bases removed from V and 1 base from J, the gap between germline ends came to 14 bases. The CDR3 here is CASSVRGAGSYNEQFF. CDR3 coding DNA: TGTGCCAGCAGTGTCCGGGGAGCAGGGTCCTACAATGAGCAGTTCTTC.

This chain connects TRBV7-9 to TRBJ2-7, with D perhaps TRBD1 (6 bases). Trimming pared 2 bases from V and 7 bases from J, leaving 18 bases between. The CDR3 is 15 residues long. Germline V gives CDR1 SEHNR, CDR2 FQNEAQ (reference sequence). The CDR3: CASSLTYTGQGEQYF. CDR3 coding DNA: TGTGCCAGCAGCTTAACGTACACAGGGCAAGGGGAGCAGTACTTC.

This clonotype was observed at least ten times. V and J are TRBV12-3 or TRBV12-4 and TRBJ1-5; the D gene is possibly TRBD1 (5 bases). The CDR3 spans 13 residues. V shed 3 bases and J shed 6 bases, with 9 bases lying between them. The chain's CDR3 is CASSLGRGQPQHF. The CDR3 nucleotides read TGTGCCAGCAGTTTGGGGAGGGGTCAGCCCCAGCATTTT.

This clonotype was observed many times. The J gene is TRBJ2-6, the V gene TRBV4-1; D unclear. V was cut by 0 bases and J by 4 bases, with 13 bases left in between. CDR1 is MGHRA, CDR2 YSYEKL, per germline. CDR3 length: 17 residues. CDR3 region: CASSQDPRLGGANVLTF. The CDR3 DNA reads as TGCGCCAGCAGCCAAGATCCGAGGTTGGGCGGGGCCAACGTCCTGACTTTC.

V usage is TRBV27 and J usage is TRBJ2-3; D unclear. This CDR3 has 13 amino acids. From germline, CDR1 is MNHEY and CDR2 SMNVEV (reference sequence). The ends were cut back, 6 bases at V and 4 bases at J, with 11 bases in the middle. In DNA, the CDR3 is TGTGCCAGCAGCCCACTTGGGGCAGATACGCAGTATTTT. Amino acids: CASSPLGADTQYF.

This clonotype was picked up a small number of times. This chain links TRBV12-3 or TRBV12-4 with TRBJ2-7; D is possibly TRBD2 (6 bases). Trimming shortened V by 1 base and J by 3 bases, and 13 bases separated the two germline ends. The CDR3 sequence is 15 residues long. CDR3 in amino acids: CASSLGGGVVYEQYF. In nucleotides, the CDR3 is TGTGCCAGCAGTTTAGGAGGAGGGGTGGTCTACGAGCAGTACTTC.

In this sample, this clonotype turned up a few times. The V and J genes are TRBV6-2 or TRBV6-3 and TRBJ2-1; weak D call: TRBD1 (5 bases). This CDR3 has 11 amino acids. Germline V gives CDR1 MNHEY, CDR2 SVGEGT. V lost 5 bases to trimming and J lost 10 bases, with 9 bases between them. Here the CDR3 DNA reads TGTGCCAGCAGTACAGGATGGGAGCAGTTCTTC. It specifies CASSTGWEQFF.

This clonotype appeared a few times. V gene TRBV6-5 combines with J gene TRBJ1-2, with TRBD1 as a possible D gene (5 bases). There are 12 residues in the CDR3. The germline gives CDR1 MNHEY, CDR2 SVGAGI. Trimming left V 6 bases short and J 1 base short, with 6 bases between. CDR3 residues: CASRTVNYGYTF. In DNA form, the CDR3 reads TGTGCCAGCAGGACAGTTAACTATGGCTACACCTTC.

This clonotype was counted only a few times. The gene calls are TRBV10-3 and TRBJ2-3; 7 bases align to TRBD1. Germline CDR1 ENHRY, CDR2 SYGVKD. V was pared by 10 bases and J by 3 bases, with 19 bases of the junction left unmatched. CDR3 size: 17 residues. The CDR3 sequence: CATQPLQGPRETDTQYF. The CDR3 DNA reads TGTGCCACCCAACCACTACAGGGGCCCCGTGAGACAGATACGCAGTATTTT.

This clonotype has only a few counts. The chain links TRBV12-3 or TRBV12-4 to TRBJ2-1; 8 bases align to TRBD1. The CDR3 has 19 amino acids. J was trimmed by 1 base and V by 4 bases; bases with no gene match: 15. The CDR3 protein is CASSYPPPPRQGSYNEQFF. Written as DNA, the CDR3 is TGTGCCAGCAGTTACCCACCACCCCCTAGACAGGGGTCCTACAATGAGCAGTTCTTC.

This clonotype was seen more than once but under ten times. This chain connects TRBV27 to TRBJ2-7; 10 bases map to TRBD2. Germline V lookup: CDR1 MNHEY, CDR2 SMNVEV (reference sequence). The J segment lost 4 bases and the V segment lost 4 bases, leaving 7 bases of the junction unmatched. This CDR3 region has 15 residues. The CDR3 DNA sequence: TGTGCCAGCAGTTCCCCCGGGACTAGCGTTTACGAGCAGTACTTC. Translation: CASSSPGTSVYEQYF.